The 18 T cell receptor beta chains reported below all come from one sample, sequenced in a study of T cells in narcolepsy. The method was immunoSEQ multiplex PCR; TCRdb's version includes in-frame clones alone and lacks a portion of them. The data show 30,000 to 40,000 clones, around 83% seen once. Sequenced: CD45RA- memory CD4+ T cells from PBMCs. These receptors were obtained from a human donor with narcolepsy.

The chain uses TRBV7-2 and TRBJ2-7; 11 bases align to TRBD2. With 1 base clipped from V and 0 bases from J, the junction kept 2 bases outside the gene matches. Per germline, CDR1 SGHTA and CDR2 FQGNSA. CDR3 length: 16 residues. CDR3 in DNA: TGTGCCAGCAGCTTAGTCGGGACTAGCGGCTCCTACGAGCAGTACTTC. It is translated as CASSLVGTSGSYEQYF.

This chain links TRBV30 with TRBJ2-5, with D perhaps TRBD1 (6 bases). Germline lookup yields CDR1 GTSNPN and CDR2 SVGIG (reference sequence). The CDR3 consists of 14 residues. The V end was cut by 2 bases, the J end by 0 bases, with 10 bases between. CDR3 sequence (DNA): TGTGCCTGGAGTAAGGGACACCACCAAGAGACCCAGTACTTC. Its protein product is CAWSKGHHQETQYF.

This chain connects TRBV29-1 to TRBJ2-7; D is perhaps TRBD1 or TRBD2 (5 bases each). The CDR3 has 14 residues. Germline-derived CDR1 and CDR2 are SQVTM and ANQGSEA. Trimming took 0 bases from V and 7 from J, leaving 16 bases between them. CDR3 DNA: TGCAGCGTTGAAGATTCGGGGCGCTGGGGGGAGCAGTACTTC. Translation: CSVEDSGRWGEQYF.

In this sample, this clone turned up once. The chain carries TRBV5-6 and TRBJ2-2; the D is unclear. The germline CDR1 and CDR2 sequences are SGHDT and YYEEEE. CDR3 size: 15 residues. V gave up 5 bases and J gave up 2 bases, with 13 bases separating them. The CDR3 here is CASSPSRGNTGELFF. DNA of the CDR3: TGTGCCAGCAGTCCTTCTAGAGGCAACACCGGGGAGCTGTTTTTT.

V gene TRBV5-1 combines with J gene TRBJ1-1; tentative D call: TRBD1 (6 bases). Germline CDR1 reads SGHRS; CDR2 reads YFSETQ. This CDR3 spans 15 amino acids. The V end lost 5 bases, the J end lost 1 base, and 15 bases lay between the germline ends. As DNA, the CDR3 is TGCGCCAGCAGACCTACTACAGGGCCGAACACTGAAGCTTTCTTT. Residues: CASRPTTGPNTEAFF.

The chain recombines TRBV6-6 with TRBJ2-3; 13 nucleotides agree with TRBD2. There are 15 residues in the CDR3. V lost 5 bases to trimming and J lost 4 bases; unmatched junction nucleotides: 3. Germline CDR1 reads MNHNY; CDR2 reads SVGAGI (reference sequence). The CDR3 sequence: CASSTSGRASDTQYF. The CDR3 DNA is TGTGCCAGCAGTACTAGCGGGAGGGCATCAGATACGCAGTATTTT.

The chain is built from TRBV11-3 and TRBJ1-1; D remains unclear. V lost 2 bases and J lost 0, with 13 bases in between. Germline CDR1 is SGHNT and CDR2 is YENEEA. The CDR3 is 16 amino acids. CDR3 protein: CASSLSAGNLNTEAFF. CDR3 in DNA: TGTGCCAGCAGCTTATCGGCAGGAAATTTGAACACTGAAGCTTTCTTT.

As to this clone: Mismatch with germline at one junction end may stem from a read error. The chain couples TRBV28 to TRBJ1-2, with D perhaps TRBD1 (6 bases). This CDR3 region has 11 residues. CDR1 and CDR2 from the germline V gene are MDHEN and SYDVKM. The CDR3, as DNA: TGTGCCGGGAGGGGGGCTTATGACTACACCTTC. It is translated as CAGRGAYDYTF.

This rearrangement joins TRBV15 to TRBJ1-3; D is possibly TRBD1 (5 bases). Germline V gene sequence: CDR1 LNHNV, CDR2 YYDKDF (reference sequence). Between the trimmed V and J ends, which lost 1 base and 4 bases, there was a span of 5 bases. The CDR3 covers 13 residues. The CDR3 here is CATSRGQGNTIYF. The CDR3, as DNA: TGTGCCACCAGCAGAGGACAGGGAAACACCATATATTTT. Together with reference TRBV15 and TRBJ1-3, the CDR3 gives the full variable domain: DAMVIQNPRYQVTQFGKPVTLSCSQTLNHNVMYWYQQKSSQAPKLLFHYYDKDFNNEADTPDNFQSRRPNTSFCFLDIRSPGLGDTAMYLCATSRGQGNTIYFGEGSWLTVV.

The chain links TRBV19 to TRBJ2-7; possible D gene TRBD1, 6 bases. From germline, CDR1 is LNHDA and CDR2 SQIVND (reference sequence). The CDR3 runs 15 residues. V lost 0 bases to trimming and J lost 1 base, with 10 bases between them. CDR3 in DNA: TGTGCCAGTAGTATAGACAGAGGACAGTCCTACGAGCAGTACTTC. Residues: CASSIDRGQSYEQYF.

This clone was seen only a few times. V gene TRBV7-8 combines with J gene TRBJ2-1, with 8 bases lining up with TRBD2. This CDR3 contains 16 residues. CDR1 and CDR2 from the germline V gene are SGHVS and FQNEAQ. The J segment lost 2 bases and the V segment lost 4 bases, leaving 7 bases of the junction unmatched. For the CDR3, the DNA is TGTGCCAGCAGCTACCTTCGAGCGGGGGCCTACAATGAGCAGTTCTTC. This encodes CASSYLRAGAYNEQFF. Full variable domain (missing parts from reference TRBV7-8 and TRBJ2-1): GAGVSQSPRYKVAKRGQDVALRCDPISGHVSLFWYQQALGQGPEFLTYFQNEAQLDKSGLPSDRFFAERPEGSVSTLKIQRTQQEDSAVYLCASSYLRAGAYNEQFFGPGTRLTVL.

The chain uses TRBV7-6 and TRBJ2-7; 10 positions match TRBD2. V was pared by 5 bases and J by 0 bases, with 10 bases of the junction left unmatched. This CDR3 is built from 17 residues. The germline V gene has CDR1 SGHVS and CDR2 FNYEAQ. The CDR3 reads CASSPTGLAEFSYEQYF. The DNA for the CDR3 is TGTGCCAGCAGCCCGACCGGACTAGCGGAATTCTCCTACGAGCAGTACTTC.

This sequence joins TRBV7-6 and TRBJ1-2, with 7 bases matching TRBD1. V shed 2 bases, J shed 8 bases, and the junction held 11 bases outside the gene matches. Germline V CDR1 and CDR2: SGHVS, FNYEAQ. There are 15 residues in the CDR3. CDR3 amino acids: CASSLWARGGGGYTF. The CDR3 nucleotides read TGTGCCAGCAGCTTATGGGCCAGGGGAGGGGGCGGCTACACCTTC.

A few counts support this clone. The V gene is TRBV6-5, the J gene TRBJ1-1, with D perhaps matching TRBD1 (6 bases). Germline lookup yields CDR1 MNHEY and CDR2 SVGAGI. Deletions cut 2 bases from V and 4 bases from J, with 14 bases between. The CDR3 is made up of 15 amino acids. CDR3 bases: TGTGCCAGCAGTTACGTTGGGGGGCTGGGCACTGAAGCTTTCTTT. Translated: CASSYVGGLGTEAFF.

This chain uses TRBV5-1 with TRBJ2-5, with 7 nucleotides matching TRBD2. The CDR3 sequence is 15 residues long. The germline CDR1 and CDR2 sequences are SGHRS and YFSETQ. The V and J ends lost 2 bases and 0 bases, in that order; junction bases with no gene match: 4. The CDR3, as DNA: TGCGCCAGCAGCTTCGGGGGGAGGTACCAAGAGACCCAGTACTTC. It translates to CASSFGGRYQETQYF.

The rearrangement uses TRBV18 and TRBJ1-5; no reliable D call. The CDR3 is 15 amino acids. The germline CDR1 and CDR2 sequences are KGHSH and LQKENI. Trimming took off 1 base at V and 7 bases at J, with 14 bases between the two ends. CDR3 residues: CASSPREGLGQPQHF. The CDR3 DNA is TGTGCCAGCTCACCACGTGAGGGTCTAGGGCAGCCCCAGCATTTT. Variable domain in full (rest from reference TRBV18 and TRBJ1-5): NAGVMQNPRHLVRRRGQEARLRCSPMKGHSHVYWYRQLPEEGLKFMVYLQKENIIDESGMPKERFSAEFPKEGPSILRIQQVVRGDSAAYFCASSPREGLGQPQHFGDGTRLSIL.

J is TRBJ2-2 and V is TRBV7-2, with no clear D. CDR1 is SGHTA, CDR2 FQGNSA, per germline. The length of the CDR3 is 15 residues. Trimming removed 6 bases at V and 5 bases at J, with 16 bases between. DNA for the CDR3: TGTGCCAGCAGGGTGCCAGGAAGGAATACCGGGGAGCTGTTTTTT. Residues: CASRVPGRNTGELFF.

The chain combines TRBV19 with TRBJ1-1; 7 positions match TRBD1. Germline CDR1 reads LNHDA; CDR2 reads SQIVND (reference sequence). Unmatched junction bases numbered 4, after V lost 5 bases and J lost 4 bases. The CDR3 consists of 13 residues. CDR3 nucleotides: TGTGCCAGTAGTGAACAGGGGAGCACTGAAGCTTTCTTT. This translates into CASSEQGSTEAFF.